This TCR beta chain was observed in a study of blood T cell repertoires in COVID-19. Study details: Both acute and convalescent COVID-19 samples were obtained from the United States, Italy and Spain. T cells, B-cell-depleted T cells, or PBMCs provided the cDNA or gDNA that served as material.

The germline CDR1 and CDR2 sequences are SGHDT and YYEEEE. The V gene end was trimmed by 0 bases and the J gene end by 9 bases; junction bases not matched to a gene: 1. This CDR3 comprises 12 residues. Original data processing: Nucleated cell counts were estimated from reference gene primer amplification. TCRdb keeps only in-frame clones here, not all; method: immunoSEQ multiplex PCR. V and J calls and clone size follow that table, whereas D and trimming were derived from the DNA. This table holds about 200,000 clones, roughly nine tenths found once. The source is a woman between 50 and 59 years old with acute or convalescent COVID-19. V is TRBV5-6 and J is TRBJ1-1; 8 bases align to TRBD1. Sequencing was done on a sample of peripheral blood. CDR3 residues: CASSLGRGQAFF. Written as DNA, the CDR3 is TGTGCCAGCAGCTTGGGCAGGGGGCAAGCTTTCTTT.